What follows describes a single TCR beta chain. This sample is part of a study of blood T cell repertoires in COVID-19. Background on the study: Sites in the United States, Italy and Spain provided acute and convalescent COVID-19 samples.

While infection was still active, Seattle patients were enrolled and then followed longitudinally. There are 16 residues in the CDR3. Germline V gives CDR1 KGHSH, CDR2 LQKENI. The germline V and J ends were trimmed by 0 bases and 4 bases, with 15 bases remaining between them. Sequencing used immunoSEQ multiplex PCR; TCRdb keeps in-frame clones, though not all of them. The repertoire includes around 290,000 clones, roughly 90% of them detected once, and around 14% sits in the top ten. The sequence came from a woman in her sixties or seventies with COVID-19, enrolled during active disease. V and J are TRBV18 and TRBJ1-2; D uncertain. Material for sequencing was peripheral blood. The CDR3 DNA follows: TGTGCCAGCTCACCACCTTCCCAAATACCGAGCTATGGCTACACCTTC. It is translated as CASSPPSQIPSYGYTF. Full variable domain (outside the CDR3, taken from reference TRBV18 and TRBJ1-2): NAGVMQNPRHLVRRRGQEARLRCSPMKGHSHVYWYRQLPEEGLKFMVYLQKENIIDESGMPKERFSAEFPKEGPSILRIQQVVRGDSAAYFCASSPPSQIPSYGYTFGSGTRLTVV.